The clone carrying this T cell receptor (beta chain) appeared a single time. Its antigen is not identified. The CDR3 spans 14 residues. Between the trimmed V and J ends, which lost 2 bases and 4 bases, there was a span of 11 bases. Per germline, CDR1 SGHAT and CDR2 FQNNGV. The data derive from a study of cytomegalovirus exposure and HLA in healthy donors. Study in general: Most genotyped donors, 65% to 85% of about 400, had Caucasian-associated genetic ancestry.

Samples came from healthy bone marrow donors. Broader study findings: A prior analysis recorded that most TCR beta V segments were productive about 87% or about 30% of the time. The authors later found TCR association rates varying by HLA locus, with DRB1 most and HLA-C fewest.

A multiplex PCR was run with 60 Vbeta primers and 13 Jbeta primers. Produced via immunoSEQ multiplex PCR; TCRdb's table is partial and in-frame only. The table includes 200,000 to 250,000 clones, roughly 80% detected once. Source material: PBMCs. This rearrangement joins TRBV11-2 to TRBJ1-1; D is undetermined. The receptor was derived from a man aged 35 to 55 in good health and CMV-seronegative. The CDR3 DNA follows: TGTGCCAGCAGCTTATCAGACTTCTTCACTGAAGCTTTCTTT. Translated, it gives CASSLSDFFTEAFF.